A single T cell receptor beta chain is shown here with its context. This sample stems from a study of technical replicates of blood from a handful of donors. Only in-frame clones appear in the TCRdb table, and some are missing; sequencing was by immunoSEQ multiplex PCR. The sample holds about 81,000 clones; roughly 96% are singletons and the top ten take about 0.2%. The junction had 7 bases not matched to a gene; V was cut back by 1 base and J by 5 bases. Germline loops: CDR1 SGHVS, CDR2 FQNEAQ. This CDR3 comprises 16 residues. The sequenced material came from T cells isolated from PBMCs. The origin of this receptor is a human donor in good health. This chain connects TRBV7-8 to TRBJ2-1; 8 bases fit TRBD2. CDR3 DNA: TGTGCCAGCAGCTTAGGACGAGCGGGGGCCCACAATGAGCAGTTCTTC. Encoded protein: CASSLGRAGAHNEQFF.